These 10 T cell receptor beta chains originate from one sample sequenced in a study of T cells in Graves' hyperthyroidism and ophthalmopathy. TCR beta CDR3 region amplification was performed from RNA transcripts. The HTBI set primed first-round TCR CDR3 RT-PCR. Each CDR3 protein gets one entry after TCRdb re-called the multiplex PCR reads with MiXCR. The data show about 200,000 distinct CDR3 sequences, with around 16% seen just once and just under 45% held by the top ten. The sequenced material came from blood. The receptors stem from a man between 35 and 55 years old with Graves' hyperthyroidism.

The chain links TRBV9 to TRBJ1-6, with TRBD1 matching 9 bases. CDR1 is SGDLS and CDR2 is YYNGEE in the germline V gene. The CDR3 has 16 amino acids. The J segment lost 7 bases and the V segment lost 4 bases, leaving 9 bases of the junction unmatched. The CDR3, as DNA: TGTGCCAGCAGCCCTCGCGGGACAGGGATGAATTCACCCCTCCACTTT. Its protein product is CASSPRGTGMNSPLHF.

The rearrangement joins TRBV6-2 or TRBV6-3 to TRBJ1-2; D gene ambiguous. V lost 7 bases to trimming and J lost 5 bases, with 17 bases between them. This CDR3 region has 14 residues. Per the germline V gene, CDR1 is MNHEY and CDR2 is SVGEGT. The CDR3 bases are TGTGCCAGCACCCATCGCGGCGAACTTTATGGCTACACCTTC. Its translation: CASTHRGELYGYTF.

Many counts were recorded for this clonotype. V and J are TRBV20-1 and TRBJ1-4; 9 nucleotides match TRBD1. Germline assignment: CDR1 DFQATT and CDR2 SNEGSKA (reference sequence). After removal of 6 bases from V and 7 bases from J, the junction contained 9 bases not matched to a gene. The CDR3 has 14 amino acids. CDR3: CSAAGRTGAEKLFF. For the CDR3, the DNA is TGCAGTGCCGCGGGGCGGACAGGGGCTGAAAAACTGTTTTTT.

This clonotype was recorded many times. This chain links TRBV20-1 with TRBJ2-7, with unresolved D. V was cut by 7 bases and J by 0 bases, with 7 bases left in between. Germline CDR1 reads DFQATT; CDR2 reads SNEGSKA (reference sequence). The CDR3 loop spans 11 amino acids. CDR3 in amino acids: CSGADSYEQYF. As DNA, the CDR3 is TGCAGTGGTGCGGACTCCTACGAGCAGTACTTC.

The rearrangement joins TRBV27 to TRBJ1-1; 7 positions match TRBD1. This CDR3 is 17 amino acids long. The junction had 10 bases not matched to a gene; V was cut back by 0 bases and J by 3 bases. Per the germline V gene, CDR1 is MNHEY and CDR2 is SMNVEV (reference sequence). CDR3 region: CASSLSHRGGWDTEAFF. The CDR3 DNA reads TGTGCCAGCAGTTTATCTCACAGGGGCGGGTGGGACACTGAAGCTTTCTTT.

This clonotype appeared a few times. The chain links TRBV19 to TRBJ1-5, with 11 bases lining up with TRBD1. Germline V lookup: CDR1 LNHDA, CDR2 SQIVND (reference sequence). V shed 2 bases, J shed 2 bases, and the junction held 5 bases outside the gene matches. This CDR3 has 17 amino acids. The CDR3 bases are TGTGCCAGTAGTATATGGACAGGGGGCTTCGGCAATCAGCCCCAGCATTTT. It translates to CASSIWTGGFGNQPQHF.

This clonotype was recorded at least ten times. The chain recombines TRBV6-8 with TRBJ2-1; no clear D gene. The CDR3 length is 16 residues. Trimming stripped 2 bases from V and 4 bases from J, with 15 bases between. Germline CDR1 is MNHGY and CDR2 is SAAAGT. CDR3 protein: CASSYRGERLYNEQFF. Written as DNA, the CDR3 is TGTGCCAGCAGTTACCGTGGGGAACGCTTATACAATGAGCAGTTCTTC.

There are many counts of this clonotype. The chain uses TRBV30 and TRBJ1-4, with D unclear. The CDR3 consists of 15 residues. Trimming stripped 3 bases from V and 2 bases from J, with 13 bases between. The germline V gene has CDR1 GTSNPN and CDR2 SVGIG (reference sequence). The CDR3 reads CAWSSVDSTNEKLFF. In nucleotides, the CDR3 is TGTGCCTGGAGCTCGGTGGACTCGACTAATGAAAAACTGTTTTTT.

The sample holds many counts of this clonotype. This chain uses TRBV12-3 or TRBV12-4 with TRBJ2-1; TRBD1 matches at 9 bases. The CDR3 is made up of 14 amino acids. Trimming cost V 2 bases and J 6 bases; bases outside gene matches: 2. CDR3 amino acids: CASSLRQGVNEQFF. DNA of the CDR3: TGTGCCAGCAGTTTACGACAGGGGGTCAATGAGCAGTTCTTC.

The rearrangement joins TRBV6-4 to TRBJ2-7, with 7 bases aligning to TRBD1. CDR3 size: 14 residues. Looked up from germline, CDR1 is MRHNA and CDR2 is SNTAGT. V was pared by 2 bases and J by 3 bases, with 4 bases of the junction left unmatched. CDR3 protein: CASSDLRTGYEQYF. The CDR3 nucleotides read TGTGCCAGCAGTGACCTCAGGACAGGCTACGAGCAGTACTTC.